This T cell receptor beta chain was captured in a study of T-cell reconstitution after alpha-beta-depleted transplantation in children. This clonotype was found many times. Unique molecular identifiers featured in how the TCRbeta library was prepared. Each CDR3 protein is one row after TCRdb ran MiXCR on the PCR reads. The top ten clones hold roughly 5.4% of a sample with about 460,000 distinct CDR3 sequences, under 15% of them seen once. CDR1 is SGHAT, CDR2 FQNNGV, per germline. The CDR3 is 15 amino acids. Trimming cost V 3 bases and J 5 bases; bases outside gene matches: 7. This clonotype was sampled from a human donor who donated a stem cell graft to a child with combined immunodeficiency. The source material was PBMCs from the stem cell graft donor, sampled from the stem cell graft. The chain couples TRBV11-2 to TRBJ2-1; 7 bases are shared with TRBD1. The CDR3 DNA sequence: TGTGCCAGCAGCTTGTCCAGGGGGATTAACAATGAGCAGTTCTTC. Translation gives CASSLSRGINNEQFF.